The 18 T cell receptor beta chains given below trace back to one sample, sequenced in a study of blood T cell repertoires in COVID-19. The data were produced by immunoSEQ multiplex PCR, yet TCRdb's version contains in-frame clones alone and is incomplete. The data hold about 250,000 clones, with 87% observed a single time. The specimen sequenced was PBMCs or T cells enriched from blood (not recorded which). Source of these receptors: a woman aged 25 to 39 with acute COVID-19.

There are a few counts of this clone. Other DNA sequences in this specimen translate into the identical CDR3. The chain combines TRBV10-3 with TRBJ1-5; no firm D call. This CDR3 is built from 14 residues. V lost 0 bases and J 2 bases, leaving 5 bases between the germline ends. The V gene's germline CDR1 is ENHRY and CDR2 SYGVKD. CDR3 sequence: CAISESGGNQPQHF. CDR3 bases: TGTGCCATCAGTGAGTCCGGGGGCAATCAGCCCCAGCATTTT.

The chain couples TRBV7-2 to TRBJ1-1; no firm D call. The CDR3 totals 12 residues. Germline loops: CDR1 SGHTA, CDR2 FQGNSA. V lost 6 bases to trimming and J lost 0 bases, with 5 bases between them. The CDR3 is CASSPVNTEAFF. DNA of the CDR3: TGTGCCAGCAGTCCAGTGAACACTGAAGCTTTCTTT. Full variable domain (rest looked up from reference TRBV7-2 and TRBJ1-1): GAGVSQSPSNKVTEKGKDVELRCDPISGHTALYWYRQSLGQGLEFLIYFQGNSAPDKSGLPSDRFSAERTGGSVSTLTIQRTQQEDSAVYLCASSPVNTEAFFGQGTRLTVV.

This clone was counted between two and nine times. The CDR3 DNA follows: TGTGCCAGCAGTTACAGGCCAACTAGCACAGATACGCAGTATTTT. This codes for CASSYRPTSTDTQYF. The gene calls are TRBV27 and TRBJ2-3; tentatively, D is TRBD1 (5 bases). Germline lookup yields CDR1 MNHEY and CDR2 SMNVEV (reference sequence). V was pared by 4 bases and J by 0 bases, with 11 bases between. CDR3 length equals 15 residues.

This chain connects TRBV10-3 to TRBJ2-2; TRBD2 aligns across 8 bases. Germline CDR1 ENHRY, CDR2 SYGVKD. The V and J ends lost 8 bases and 4 bases, in that order; junction bases with no gene match: 9. The CDR3 spans 15 residues. DNA for the CDR3: TGTGCCATCGGCGCTCCTGGGACTAGCACCGGGGAGCTGTTTTTT. Protein: CAIGAPGTSTGELFF.

This chain uses TRBV27 with TRBJ2-5, with D tentatively TRBD1 (5 bases). In germline, CDR1 is MNHEY, CDR2 SMNVEV (reference sequence). V was clipped by 3 bases and J by 2 bases, with 10 bases between them. The CDR3 sequence is 14 residues long. CDR3 DNA: TGTGCCAGCAGTTTGCAGGGAATGCAAGAGACCCAGTACTTC. It specifies CASSLQGMQETQYF.

V and J are TRBV4-1 and TRBJ2-1, with TRBD2 matching over 8 bases. V lost 0 bases and J lost 6; bases outside the gene matches: 7. The CDR3 consists of 16 residues. From germline, CDR1 is MGHRA and CDR2 YSYEKL. The CDR3 region is CASSQDQGLVFNEQFF. Written as DNA, the CDR3 is TGCGCCAGCAGCCAAGACCAGGGACTAGTGTTCAATGAGCAGTTCTTC.

V is TRBV7-8 and J is TRBJ1-3; D is perhaps TRBD1 (5 bases). The CDR3 length is 16 residues. Trimming took off 6 bases at V and 4 bases at J, with 19 bases between the two ends. Looked up from germline, CDR1 is SGHVS and CDR2 is FQNEAQ. CDR3 region: CASSPAPGGVGNTIYF. CDR3 DNA: TGTGCCAGCAGTCCCGCCCCGGGGGGAGTCGGAAACACCATATATTTT. Drawing the rest from reference TRBV7-8 and TRBJ1-3, the complete variable domain is GAGVSQSPRYKVAKRGQDVALRCDPISGHVSLFWYQQALGQGPEFLTYFQNEAQLDKSGLPSDRFFAERPEGSVSTLKIQRTQQEDSAVYLCASSPAPGGVGNTIYFGEGSWLTVV.

The J gene is TRBJ1-5, the V gene TRBV3-1 (or the pseudogene TRBV3-2); 8 bases align to TRBD1. The germline V gene encodes CDR1 LGHDT and CDR2 YNNKEL (reference sequence). There are 15 residues in the CDR3. The junction had 7 bases not matched to a gene; V was cut back by 6 bases and J by 3 bases. CDR3 protein: CASSDGQGSNQPQHF. The CDR3 nucleotides are TGTGCCAGCAGTGATGGACAGGGTTCCAATCAGCCCCAGCATTTT.

V gene TRBV3-1 (or the pseudogene TRBV3-2) combines with J gene TRBJ1-3; D remains ambiguous. The CDR3 loop spans 18 amino acids. V shed 2 bases and J shed 1 base, with 18 bases lying between them. Per germline, CDR1 LGHDT and CDR2 YNNKEL (reference sequence). The CDR3 coding sequence is TGTGCCAGCAGCCAATTATGGGCAGGCCGGTCGTCTGGAAACACCATATATTTT. Translation: CASSQLWAGRSSGNTIYF.

The chain is built from TRBV5-1 and TRBJ1-1; no clear D gene. CDR3 length: 11 amino acids. V was pared by 4 bases and J by 6 bases, with 7 bases between. Germline CDR1 reads SGHRS; CDR2 reads YFSETQ. CDR3 protein: CASSGGSEAFF. CDR3 DNA: TGCGCCAGCAGCGGAGGGTCTGAAGCTTTCTTT.

The rearrangement uses TRBV7-9 and TRBJ2-1, with 10 positions matching TRBD2. With 4 bases clipped from V and 7 bases from J, the junction kept 4 bases outside the gene matches. Germline V CDR1 and CDR2: SEHNR, FQNEAQ (reference sequence). The CDR3 consists of 14 residues. For the CDR3, the DNA is TGTGCCAGCAGCTGGACTAGCGGCAAGAATGAGCAGTTCTTC. Its protein is CASSWTSGKNEQFF. The variable domain in full, with the rest retrieved from reference TRBV7-9 and TRBJ2-1, is DTGVSQNPRHKITKRGQNVTFRCDPISEHNRLYWYRQTLGQGPEFLTYFQNEAQLEKSRLLSDRFSAERPKGSFSTLEIQRTEQGDSAMYLCASSWTSGKNEQFFGPGTRLTVL.

The rearrangement joins TRBV30 to TRBJ2-5, with 7 bases aligning to TRBD1. CDR1 is GTSNPN and CDR2 is SVGIG in the germline V gene (reference sequence). The CDR3 sequence is 15 residues long. V shed 4 bases, J shed 0 bases, and the junction held 8 bases outside the gene matches. The CDR3 reads CAWIRDSDYQETQYF. CDR3 DNA: TGTGCCTGGATAAGGGACAGCGATTACCAAGAGACCCAGTACTTC.

This rearrangement joins TRBV10-1 to TRBJ2-2, with TRBD2 matching over 9 bases. Germline CDR1 and CDR2: WNHNN and SYGVQD (reference sequence). The V and J ends lost 0 bases and 5 bases, in that order; junction bases with no gene match: 7. This CDR3 spans 17 amino acids. The chain's CDR3 is CASSESTLSGGTGELFF. In DNA form, the CDR3 reads TGCGCCAGCAGTGAGTCGACTCTGAGCGGGGGGACCGGGGAGCTGTTTTTT.

This chain links TRBV4-2 with TRBJ1-3; maybe TRBD1 (5 bases). V lost 0 bases, J lost 0 bases, and 15 bases lay in between. CDR1 LGHNA and CDR2 YNFKEQ come from the germline V gene. CDR3 length equals 18 residues. The CDR3 sequence: CASSQEGQGSSSGNTIYF. The CDR3 DNA reads as TGTGCCAGCAGCCAAGAGGGGCAGGGCTCGAGCTCTGGAAACACCATATATTTT.

The rearrangement joins TRBV5-1 to TRBJ1-6; D is uncertain. CDR1 and CDR2 (germline): SGHRS, YFSETQ. The CDR3 consists of 17 residues. The V end was cut by 0 bases, the J end by 1 base, with 11 bases between. For the CDR3, the DNA is TGCGCCAGCAGCTTGGGGACGGGCGGGTCCTATAATTCACCCCTCCACTTT. This gives the protein CASSLGTGGSYNSPLHF. The complete variable domain, with remaining parts taken from reference TRBV5-1 and TRBJ1-6, reads KAGVTQTPRYLIKTRGQQVTLSCSPISGHRSVSWYQQTPGQGLQFLFEYFSETQRNKGNFPGRFSGRQFSNSRSEMNVSTLELGDSALYLCASSLGTGGSYNSPLHFGNGTRLTVT.

The gene calls are TRBV11-2 and TRBJ1-1; perhaps TRBD1 as D (5 bases). Trimming cost V 1 base and J 7 bases, with 16 bases left between them. This CDR3 is 15 amino acids long. Germline CDR1 and CDR2: SGHAT and FQNNGV. In nucleotides, the CDR3 is TGTGCCAGCAGCTTAGGAACAGGTTCAAATTTTGAAGCTTTCTTT. It codes for CASSLGTGSNFEAFF.

CDR3 in amino acids: CASSLVWGTSIAYEQYF. CDR3 nucleotides: TGTGCCAGCAGCTTAGTCTGGGGAACTAGTATTGCCTACGAGCAGTACTTC. The chain joins TRBV7-9 to TRBJ2-7; the D gene is possibly TRBD2 (5 bases). CDR1 and CDR2 (germline): SEHNR, FQNEAQ (reference sequence). The CDR3 runs 17 residues. The V end lost 1 base, the J end lost 2 bases, and 18 bases lay between the germline ends.

The rearrangement links TRBV4-1 to TRBJ2-3, with TRBD2 matching over 13 bases. CDR3 length equals 15 residues. V shed 4 bases and J 5 bases; nucleotides not matched to a gene: 3. The V gene's germline CDR1 is MGHRA and CDR2 YSYEKL. The CDR3 is CASSRTSGGKDTQYF. The CDR3, as DNA: TGCGCCAGCAGCCGGACTAGCGGGGGTAAAGATACGCAGTATTTT.